This T cell receptor beta chain was captured in a study of monozygotic twins with inflammatory bowel disease. CDR3 size: 15 residues. Germline CDR1 LGHNA, CDR2 YNFKEQ. TCRdb reprocessed the 5' RACE reads and keeps a single row for each CDR3 protein, giving no DNA. The listing records about 450,000 distinct CDR3 sequences. Sequenced material: blood. The source of this sequence is a human donor with ulcerative colitis or Crohn's disease, or a healthy co-twin of an affected twin (not recorded which). V is TRBV4-2 and J is TRBJ2-1; TCRdb's D call, TRBD1, is unchecked because there is no DNA. The CDR3 loop reads CASRIRTGGLDEQFF.